The entry below describes one T cell receptor beta chain. The germline gene is not matched at one end of the junction; a read error may be the cause. Data came from immunoSEQ multiplex PCR; TCRdb stores just in-frame clones and leaves some out. This table has over 50,000 clones, roughly nine tenths appearing once. The data belong to a study of T cell changes during pregnancy in multiple sclerosis. The sequenced sample was CD4+ T cells from peripheral blood mononuclear cells, obtained in the third trimester of pregnancy. The origin of this receptor is a female donor with multiple sclerosis, enrolled in a pregnancy study.

The CDR3 protein is CASSDDVLVGSF. The CDR3, as DNA: TGTGCCAGCAGTGATGACGTGCTAGTCGGTTCCTTC. The V and J genes are TRBV2 and TRBJ2-7, with D unresolved. Germline V lookup: CDR1 SNHLY, CDR2 FYNNEI. The CDR3 contains 12 residues.